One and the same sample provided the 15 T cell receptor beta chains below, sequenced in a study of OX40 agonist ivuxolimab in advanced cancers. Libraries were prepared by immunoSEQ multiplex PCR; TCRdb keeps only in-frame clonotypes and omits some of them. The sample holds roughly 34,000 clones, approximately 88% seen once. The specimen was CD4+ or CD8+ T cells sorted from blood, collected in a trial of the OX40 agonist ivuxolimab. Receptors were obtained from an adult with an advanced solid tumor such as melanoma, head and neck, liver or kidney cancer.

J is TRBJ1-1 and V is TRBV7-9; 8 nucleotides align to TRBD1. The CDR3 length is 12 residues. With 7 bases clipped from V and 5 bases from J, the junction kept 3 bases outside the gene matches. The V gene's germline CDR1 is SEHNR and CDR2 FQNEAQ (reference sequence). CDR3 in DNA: TGTGCCAGCATTAGGACAGGGACTGAAGCTTTCTTT. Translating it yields CASIRTGTEAFF.

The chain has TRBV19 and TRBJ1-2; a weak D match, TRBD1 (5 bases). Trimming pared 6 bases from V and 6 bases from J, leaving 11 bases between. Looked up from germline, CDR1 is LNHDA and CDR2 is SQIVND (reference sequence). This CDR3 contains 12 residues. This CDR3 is CASSHSGNGYTF. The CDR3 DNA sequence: TGTGCCAGTAGCCATTCAGGGAATGGCTACACCTTC.

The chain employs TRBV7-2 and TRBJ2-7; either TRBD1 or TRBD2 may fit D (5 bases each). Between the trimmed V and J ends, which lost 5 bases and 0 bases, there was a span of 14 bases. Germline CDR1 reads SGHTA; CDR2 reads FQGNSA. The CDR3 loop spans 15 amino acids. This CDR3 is CASSLGDVSSYEQYF. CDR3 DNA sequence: TGTGCCAGCAGCCTAGGGGACGTCAGCTCCTACGAGCAGTACTTC.

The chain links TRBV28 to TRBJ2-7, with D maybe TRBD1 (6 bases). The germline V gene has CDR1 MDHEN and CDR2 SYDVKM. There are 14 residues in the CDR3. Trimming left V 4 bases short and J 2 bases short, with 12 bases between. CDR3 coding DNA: TGTGCCAGCAGTTACCCGACAGGACCCTACGAGCAGTACTTC. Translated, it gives CASSYPTGPYEQYF. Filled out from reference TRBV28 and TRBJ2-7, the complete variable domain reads DVKVTQSSRYLVKRTGEKVFLECVQDMDHENMFWYRQDPGLGLRLIYFSYDVKMKEKGDIPEGYSVSREKKERFSLILESASTNQTSMYLCASSYPTGPYEQYFGPGTRLTVT.

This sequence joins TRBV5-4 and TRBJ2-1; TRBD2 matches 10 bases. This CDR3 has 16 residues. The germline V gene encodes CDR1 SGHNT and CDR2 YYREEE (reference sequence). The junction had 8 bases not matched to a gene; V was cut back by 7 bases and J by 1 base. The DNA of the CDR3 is TGTGCCAGCCACCGGAGCGGGGGGGAATCCTACAATGAGCAGTTCTTC. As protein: CASHRSGGESYNEQFF.

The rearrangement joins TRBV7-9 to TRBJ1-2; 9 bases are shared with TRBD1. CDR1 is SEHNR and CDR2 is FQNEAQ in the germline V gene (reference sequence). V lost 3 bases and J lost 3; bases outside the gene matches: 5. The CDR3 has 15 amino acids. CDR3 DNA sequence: TGTGCCAGCAGCTTTGGGGACAGGGACCACTATGGCTACACCTTC. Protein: CASSFGDRDHYGYTF.

The CDR3 nucleotides are TGTGCCAGCAGTGAGTTGGGTCTCTACGAGCAGTACTTC. Protein sequence: CASSELGLYEQYF. This rearrangement joins TRBV2 to TRBJ2-5; the D is unclear. The end of the DNA fits TRBJ2-7 better, so the J call may be wrong. The CDR3 extends over 13 amino acids. Germline-derived CDR1 and CDR2 are SNHLY and FYNNEI.

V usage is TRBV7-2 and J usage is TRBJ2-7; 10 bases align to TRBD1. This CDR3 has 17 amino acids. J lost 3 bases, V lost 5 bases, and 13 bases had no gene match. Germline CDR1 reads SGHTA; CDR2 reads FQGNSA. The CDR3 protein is CASSHNFDRGPYYEQYF. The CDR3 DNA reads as TGTGCCAGCAGCCACAACTTCGACAGGGGGCCATACTACGAGCAGTACTTC.

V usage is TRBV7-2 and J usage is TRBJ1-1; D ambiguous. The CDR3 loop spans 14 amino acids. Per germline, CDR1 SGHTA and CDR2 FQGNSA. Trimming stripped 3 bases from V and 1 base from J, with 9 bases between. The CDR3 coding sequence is TGTGCCAGCAGCTTCCACAGCGGGAACACTGAAGCTTTCTTT. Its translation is CASSFHSGNTEAFF. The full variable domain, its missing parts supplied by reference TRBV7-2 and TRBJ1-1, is GAGVSQSPSNKVTEKGKDVELRCDPISGHTALYWYRQSLGQGLEFLIYFQGNSAPDKSGLPSDRFSAERTGGSVSTLTIQRTQQEDSAVYLCASSFHSGNTEAFFGQGTRLTVV.

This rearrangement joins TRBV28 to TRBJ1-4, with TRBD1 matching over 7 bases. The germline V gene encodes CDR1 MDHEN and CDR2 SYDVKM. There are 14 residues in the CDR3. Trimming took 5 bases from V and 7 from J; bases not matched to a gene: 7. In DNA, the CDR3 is TGTGCCAGCAGTCCCGGGACAGAATTTGAAAAACTGTTTTTT. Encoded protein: CASSPGTEFEKLFF.

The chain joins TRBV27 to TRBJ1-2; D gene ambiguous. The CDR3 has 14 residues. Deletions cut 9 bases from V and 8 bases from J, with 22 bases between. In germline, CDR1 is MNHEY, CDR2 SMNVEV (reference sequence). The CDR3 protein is CASSSVNRGEGYTF. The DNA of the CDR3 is TGTGCCAGTTCATCTGTCAATCGGGGAGAAGGCTACACCTTC.

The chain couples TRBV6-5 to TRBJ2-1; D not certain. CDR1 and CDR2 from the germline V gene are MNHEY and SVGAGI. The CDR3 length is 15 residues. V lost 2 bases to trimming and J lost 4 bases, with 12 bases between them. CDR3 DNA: TGTGCCAGCAGTTACGGCCCCCCAGGATACAATGAGCAGTTCTTC. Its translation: CASSYGPPGYNEQFF.

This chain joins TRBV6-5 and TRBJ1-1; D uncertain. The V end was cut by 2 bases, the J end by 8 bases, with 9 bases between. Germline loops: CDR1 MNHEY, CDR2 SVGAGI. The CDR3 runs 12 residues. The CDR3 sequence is CASSYGVSEAFF. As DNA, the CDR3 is TGTGCCAGCAGTTACGGGGTTTCCGAAGCTTTCTTT.

CDR3: CASSAVHQQETQYF. The CDR3, as DNA: TGTGCCAGCAGTGCGGTACACCAGCAAGAGACCCAGTACTTC. This chain connects TRBV2 to TRBJ2-5; D is unclear. Trimming cost V 4 bases and J 2 bases, with 11 bases left between them. The CDR3 has 14 amino acids. Germline lookup yields CDR1 SNHLY and CDR2 FYNNEI.

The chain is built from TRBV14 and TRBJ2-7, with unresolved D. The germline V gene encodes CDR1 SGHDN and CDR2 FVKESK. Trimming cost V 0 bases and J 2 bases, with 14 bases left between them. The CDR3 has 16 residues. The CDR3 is CASSQDLRDRTYEQYF. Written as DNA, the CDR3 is TGTGCCAGCAGCCAAGATCTTCGAGATCGAACCTACGAGCAGTACTTC.